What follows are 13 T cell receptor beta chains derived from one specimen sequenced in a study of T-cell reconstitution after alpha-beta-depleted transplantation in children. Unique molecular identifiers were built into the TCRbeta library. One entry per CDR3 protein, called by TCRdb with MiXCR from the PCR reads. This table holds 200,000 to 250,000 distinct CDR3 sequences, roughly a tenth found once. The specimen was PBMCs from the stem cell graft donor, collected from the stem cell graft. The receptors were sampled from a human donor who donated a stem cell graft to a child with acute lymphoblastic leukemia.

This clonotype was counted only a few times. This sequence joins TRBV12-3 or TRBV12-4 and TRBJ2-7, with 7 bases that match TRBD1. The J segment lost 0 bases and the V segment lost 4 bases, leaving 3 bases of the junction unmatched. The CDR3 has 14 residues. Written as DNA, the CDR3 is TGTGCCAGCAGTTGGGACAGTTACTCCTACGAGCAGTACTTC. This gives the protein CASSWDSYSYEQYF.

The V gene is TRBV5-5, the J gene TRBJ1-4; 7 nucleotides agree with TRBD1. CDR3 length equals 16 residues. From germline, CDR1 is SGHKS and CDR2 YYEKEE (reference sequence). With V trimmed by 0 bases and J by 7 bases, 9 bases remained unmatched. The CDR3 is CASSLVKGAGGEKLFF. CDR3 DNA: TGTGCCAGCAGCTTGGTTAAGGGGGCCGGAGGTGAAAAACTGTTTTTT.

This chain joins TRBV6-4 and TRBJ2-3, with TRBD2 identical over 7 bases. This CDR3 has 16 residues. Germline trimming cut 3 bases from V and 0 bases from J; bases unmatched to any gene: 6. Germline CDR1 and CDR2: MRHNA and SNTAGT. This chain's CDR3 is CASSELGRGSTDTQYF. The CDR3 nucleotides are TGTGCCAGCAGTGAATTAGGGCGGGGGAGCACAGATACGCAGTATTTT.

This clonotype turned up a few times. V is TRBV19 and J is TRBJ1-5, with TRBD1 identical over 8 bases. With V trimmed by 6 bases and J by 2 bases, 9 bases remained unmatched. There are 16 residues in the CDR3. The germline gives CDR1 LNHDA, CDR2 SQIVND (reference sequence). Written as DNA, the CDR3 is TGTGCCAGTAGCCAATGGACAGGGACCGGCAATCAGCCCCAGCATTTT. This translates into CASSQWTGTGNQPQHF. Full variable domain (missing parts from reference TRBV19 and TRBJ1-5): DGGITQSPKYLFRKEGQNVTLSCEQNLNHDAMYWYRQDPGQGLRLIYYSQIVNDFQKGDIAEGYSVSREKKESFPLTVTSAQKNPTAFYLCASSQWTGTGNQPQHFGDGTRLSIL.

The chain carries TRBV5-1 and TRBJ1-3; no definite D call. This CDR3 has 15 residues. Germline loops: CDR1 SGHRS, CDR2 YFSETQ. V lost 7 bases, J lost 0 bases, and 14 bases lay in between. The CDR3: CASAEALSSGNTIYF. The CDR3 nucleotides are TGCGCCAGCGCGGAGGCCCTGAGCTCTGGAAACACCATATATTTT. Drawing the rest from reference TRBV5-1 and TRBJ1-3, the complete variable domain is KAGVTQTPRYLIKTRGQQVTLSCSPISGHRSVSWYQQTPGQGLQFLFEYFSETQRNKGNFPGRFSGRQFSNSRSEMNVSTLELGDSALYLCASAEALSSGNTIYFGEGSWLTVV.

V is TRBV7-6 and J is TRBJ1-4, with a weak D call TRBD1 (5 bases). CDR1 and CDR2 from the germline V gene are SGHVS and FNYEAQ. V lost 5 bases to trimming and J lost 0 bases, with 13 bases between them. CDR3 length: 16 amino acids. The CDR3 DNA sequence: TGTGCCAGCAGCCAGGAGGGGAGAGCAACTAATGAAAAACTGTTTTTT. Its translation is CASSQEGRATNEKLFF. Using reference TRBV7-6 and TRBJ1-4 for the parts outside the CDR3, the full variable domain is GAGVSQSPRYKVTKRGQDVALRCDPISGHVSLYWYRQALGQGPEFLTYFNYEAQQDKSGLPNDRFSAERPEGSISTLTIQRTEQRDSAMYRCASSQEGRATNEKLFFGSGTQLSVL.

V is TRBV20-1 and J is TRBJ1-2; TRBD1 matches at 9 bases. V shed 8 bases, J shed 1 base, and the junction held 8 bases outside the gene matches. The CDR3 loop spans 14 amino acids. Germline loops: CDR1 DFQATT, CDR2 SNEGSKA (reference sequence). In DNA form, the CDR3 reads TGCAGTCCCACAGGGGGCACAGTTAACTATGGCTACACCTTC. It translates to CSPTGGTVNYGYTF.

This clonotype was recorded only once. The chain's CDR3 is CASSQGSGGAFTHTQYF. CDR3 DNA sequence: TGTGCCAGCAGCCAGGGGAGCGGGGGGGCCTTTACACATACGCAGTATTTT. The V and J genes are TRBV4-2 and TRBJ2-3, with 10 bases identical to TRBD2. Germline-derived CDR1 and CDR2 are LGHNA and YNFKEQ. With V trimmed by 3 bases and J by 7 bases, 13 bases remained unmatched. The CDR3 runs to 17 residues.

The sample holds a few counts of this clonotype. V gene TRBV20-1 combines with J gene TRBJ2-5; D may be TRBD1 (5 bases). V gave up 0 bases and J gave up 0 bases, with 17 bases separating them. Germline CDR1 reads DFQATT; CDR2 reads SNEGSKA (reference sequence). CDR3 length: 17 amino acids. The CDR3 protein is CSARDWGRAGYQETQYF. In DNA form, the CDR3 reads TGCAGTGCTAGAGATTGGGGCCGGGCAGGGTACCAAGAGACCCAGTACTTC.

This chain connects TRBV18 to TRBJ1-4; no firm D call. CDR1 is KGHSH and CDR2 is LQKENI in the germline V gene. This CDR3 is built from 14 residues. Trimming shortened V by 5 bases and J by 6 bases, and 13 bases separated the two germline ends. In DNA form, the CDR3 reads TGTGCCAGCTCATTCCGACCGATAGATGAAAAACTGTTTTTT. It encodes CASSFRPIDEKLFF.

Written as DNA, the CDR3 is TGTGCCAGTAGTATTCAGGGGGATTTCGAAAAACTGTTTTTT. Protein: CASSIQGDFEKLFF. The chain recombines TRBV19 with TRBJ1-4; 7 bases line up with TRBD1. V was pared by 3 bases and J by 8 bases, with 6 bases of the junction left unmatched. Germline-derived CDR1 and CDR2 are LNHDA and SQIVND (reference sequence). The CDR3 runs 14 residues. The whole variable domain, filled in from reference TRBV19 and TRBJ1-4, reads DGGITQSPKYLFRKEGQNVTLSCEQNLNHDAMYWYRQDPGQGLRLIYYSQIVNDFQKGDIAEGYSVSREKKESFPLTVTSAQKNPTAFYLCASSIQGDFEKLFFGSGTQLSVL.

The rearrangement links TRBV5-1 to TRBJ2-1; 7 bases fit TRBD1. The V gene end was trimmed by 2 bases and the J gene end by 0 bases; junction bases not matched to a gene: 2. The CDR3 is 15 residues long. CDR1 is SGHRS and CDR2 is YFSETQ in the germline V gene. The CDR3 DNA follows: TGCGCCAGCAGCTTTAACAGGGGCTCCTACAATGAGCAGTTCTTC. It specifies CASSFNRGSYNEQFF.

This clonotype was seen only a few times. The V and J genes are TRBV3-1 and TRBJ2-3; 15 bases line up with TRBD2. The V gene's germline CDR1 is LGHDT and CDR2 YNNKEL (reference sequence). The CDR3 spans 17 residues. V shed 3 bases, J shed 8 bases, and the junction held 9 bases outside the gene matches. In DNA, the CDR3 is TGTGCCAGCAGCCAGGGACTAGCGGGGGGAACCCAGGGTACGCAGTATTTT. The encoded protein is CASSQGLAGGTQGTQYF.